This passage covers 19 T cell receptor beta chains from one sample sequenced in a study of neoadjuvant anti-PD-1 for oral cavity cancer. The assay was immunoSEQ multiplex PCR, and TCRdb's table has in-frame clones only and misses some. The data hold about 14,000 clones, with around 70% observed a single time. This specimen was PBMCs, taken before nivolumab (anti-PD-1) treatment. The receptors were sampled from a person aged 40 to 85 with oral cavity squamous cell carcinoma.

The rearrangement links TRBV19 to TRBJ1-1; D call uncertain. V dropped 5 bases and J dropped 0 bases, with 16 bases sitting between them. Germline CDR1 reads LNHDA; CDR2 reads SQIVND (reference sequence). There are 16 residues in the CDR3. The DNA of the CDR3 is TGTGCCAGTAGTGCACCCCTTCGGGTGGTGAACACTGAAGCTTTCTTT. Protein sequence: CASSAPLRVVNTEAFF.

In DNA, the CDR3 is TGTGCCAGCAGTCGCGGGGAGGGCGGCGAGCAGTACTTC. Residues: CASSRGEGGEQYF. The chain has TRBV11-1 and TRBJ2-7, with 7 nucleotides matching TRBD2. Germline trimming cut 6 bases from V and 6 bases from J; bases unmatched to any gene: 8. Per germline, CDR1 SGHAT and CDR2 FQDESV (reference sequence). The CDR3 is made up of 13 amino acids.

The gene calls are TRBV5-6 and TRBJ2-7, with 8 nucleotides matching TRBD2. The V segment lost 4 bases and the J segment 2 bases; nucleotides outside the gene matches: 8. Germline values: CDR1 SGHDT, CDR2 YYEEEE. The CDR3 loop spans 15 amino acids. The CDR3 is CASSGGLARTYEQYF. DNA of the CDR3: TGTGCCAGCAGCGGAGGACTAGCCAGAACCTACGAGCAGTACTTC.

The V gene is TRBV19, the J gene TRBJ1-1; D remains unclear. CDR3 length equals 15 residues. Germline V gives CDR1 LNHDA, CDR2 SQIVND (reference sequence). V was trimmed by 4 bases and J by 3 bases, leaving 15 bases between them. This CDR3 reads CASSKQDGFDTEAFF. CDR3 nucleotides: TGTGCCAGTAGTAAGCAGGACGGATTTGACACTGAAGCTTTCTTT.

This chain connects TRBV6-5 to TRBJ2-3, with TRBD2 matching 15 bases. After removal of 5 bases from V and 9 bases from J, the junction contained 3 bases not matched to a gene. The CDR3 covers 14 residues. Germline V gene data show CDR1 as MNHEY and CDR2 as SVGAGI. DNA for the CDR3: TGTGCCAGCAGTCCGGGACTAGCGGGGGGAACGCAGTATTTT. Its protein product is CASSPGLAGGTQYF.

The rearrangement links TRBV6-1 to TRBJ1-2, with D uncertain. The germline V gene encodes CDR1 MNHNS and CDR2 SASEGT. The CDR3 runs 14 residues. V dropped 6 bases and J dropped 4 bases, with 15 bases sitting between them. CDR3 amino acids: CASRRQTEGYGYTF. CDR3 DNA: TGTGCCAGCAGGCGACAAACGGAGGGCTATGGCTACACCTTC.

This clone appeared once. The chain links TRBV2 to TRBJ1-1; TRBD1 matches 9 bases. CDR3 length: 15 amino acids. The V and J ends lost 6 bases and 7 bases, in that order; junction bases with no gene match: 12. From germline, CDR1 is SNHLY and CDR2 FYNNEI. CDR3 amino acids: CASSQTGTGLNEAFF. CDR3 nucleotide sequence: TGTGCCAGCAGCCAAACCGGGACAGGGCTTAATGAAGCTTTCTTT. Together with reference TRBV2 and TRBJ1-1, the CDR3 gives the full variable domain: EPEVTQTPSHQVTQMGQEVILRCVPISNHLYFYWYRQILGQKVEFLVSFYNNEISEKSEIFDDQFSVERPDGSNFTLKIRSTKLEDSAMYFCASSQTGTGLNEAFFGQGTRLTVV.

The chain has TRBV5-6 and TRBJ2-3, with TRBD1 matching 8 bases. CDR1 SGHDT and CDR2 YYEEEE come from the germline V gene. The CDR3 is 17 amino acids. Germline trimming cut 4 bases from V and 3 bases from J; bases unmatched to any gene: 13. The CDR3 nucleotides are TGTGCCAGCAGCGGAAAAACAGGGGGGTTTCGGACAGATACGCAGTATTTT. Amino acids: CASSGKTGGFRTDTQYF. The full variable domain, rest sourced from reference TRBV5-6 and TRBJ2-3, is DAGVTQSPTHLIKTRGQQVTLRCSPKSGHDTVSWYQQALGQGPQFIFQYYEEEERQRGNFPDRFSGHQFPNYSSELNVNALLLGDSALYLCASSGKTGGFRTDTQYFGPGTRLTVL.

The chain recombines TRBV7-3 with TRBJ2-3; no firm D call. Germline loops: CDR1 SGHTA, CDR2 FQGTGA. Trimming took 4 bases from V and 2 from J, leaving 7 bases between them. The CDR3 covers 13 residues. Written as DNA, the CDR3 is TGTGCCAGCAGCTCGATCACCACAGATACGCAGTATTTT. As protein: CASSSITTDTQYF.

The CDR3 nucleotides are TGTGCCAGCCGGACTAGCGGGGGCCGGGGAAATGAGCAGTTCTTC. Its translation is CASRTSGGRGNEQFF. The rearrangement links TRBV10-3 to TRBJ2-1; 13 positions match TRBD2. There are 15 residues in the CDR3. V was pared by 10 bases and J by 7 bases, with 10 bases of the junction left unmatched. CDR1 and CDR2 (germline): ENHRY, SYGVKD.

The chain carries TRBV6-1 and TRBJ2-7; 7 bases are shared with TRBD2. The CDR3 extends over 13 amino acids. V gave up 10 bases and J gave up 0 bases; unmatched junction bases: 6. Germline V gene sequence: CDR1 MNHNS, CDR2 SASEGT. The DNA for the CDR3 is TGTGCCACCCAAGCGGGAACCTCCTACGAGCAGTACTTC. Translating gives CATQAGTSYEQYF.

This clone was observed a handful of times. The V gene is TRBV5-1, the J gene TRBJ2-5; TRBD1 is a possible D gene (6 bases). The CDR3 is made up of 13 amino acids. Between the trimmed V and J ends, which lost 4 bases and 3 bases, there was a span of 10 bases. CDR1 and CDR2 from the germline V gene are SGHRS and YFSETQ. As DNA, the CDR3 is TGCGCCAGCAGCATGACAGGAGAAGAGACCCAGTACTTC. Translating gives CASSMTGEETQYF.

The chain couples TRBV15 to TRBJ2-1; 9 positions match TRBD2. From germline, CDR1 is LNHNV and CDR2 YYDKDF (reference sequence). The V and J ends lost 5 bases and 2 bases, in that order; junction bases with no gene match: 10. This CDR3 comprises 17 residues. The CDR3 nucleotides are TGTGCCACCAGCGGGGGTAGCGGGAGCGTCGCCTACAATGAGCAGTTCTTC. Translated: CATSGGSGSVAYNEQFF.

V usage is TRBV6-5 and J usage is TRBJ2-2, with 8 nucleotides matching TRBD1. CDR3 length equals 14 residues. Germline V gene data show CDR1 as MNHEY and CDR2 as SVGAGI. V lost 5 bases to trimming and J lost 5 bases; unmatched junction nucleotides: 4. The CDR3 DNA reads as TGTGCCAGCAGTCCAGGGGGCGAGACCGGGGAGCTGTTTTTT. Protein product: CASSPGGETGELFF.

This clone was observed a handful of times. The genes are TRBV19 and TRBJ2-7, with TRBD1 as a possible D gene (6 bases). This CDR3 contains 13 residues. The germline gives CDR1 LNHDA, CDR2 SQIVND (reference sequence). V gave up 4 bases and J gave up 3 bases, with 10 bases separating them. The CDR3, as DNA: TGTGCCAGTAGTAGCGGACAGTACTACGAGCAGTACTTC. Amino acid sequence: CASSSGQYYEQYF.

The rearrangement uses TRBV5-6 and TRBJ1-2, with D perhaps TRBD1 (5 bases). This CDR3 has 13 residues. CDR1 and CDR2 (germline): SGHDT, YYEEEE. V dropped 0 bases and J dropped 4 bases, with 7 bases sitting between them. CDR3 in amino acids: CASSLAGSYGYTF. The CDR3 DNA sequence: TGTGCCAGCAGCTTGGCAGGGTCCTATGGCTACACCTTC. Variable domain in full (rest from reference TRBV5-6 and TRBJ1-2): DAGVTQSPTHLIKTRGQQVTLRCSPKSGHDTVSWYQQALGQGPQFIFQYYEEEERQRGNFPDRFSGHQFPNYSSELNVNALLLGDSALYLCASSLAGSYGYTFGSGTRLTVV.

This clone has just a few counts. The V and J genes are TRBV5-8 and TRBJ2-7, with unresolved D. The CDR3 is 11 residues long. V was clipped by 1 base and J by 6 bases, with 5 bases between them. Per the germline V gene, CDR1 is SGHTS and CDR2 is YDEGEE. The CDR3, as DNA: TGTGCCAGCAGCTTGAGAGTCGAGCAGTACTTC. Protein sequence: CASSLRVEQYF.

The CDR3, as DNA: TGTGCCATCAGTCGGGACAGGGGCGACAATGAGCAGTTCTTC. It codes for CAISRDRGDNEQFF. The V and J genes are TRBV10-3 and TRBJ2-1, with 10 bases that match TRBD1. V dropped 5 bases and J dropped 5; count of bases not matched to a gene: 3. Looked up from germline, CDR1 is ENHRY and CDR2 is SYGVKD. The CDR3 sequence is 14 residues long.

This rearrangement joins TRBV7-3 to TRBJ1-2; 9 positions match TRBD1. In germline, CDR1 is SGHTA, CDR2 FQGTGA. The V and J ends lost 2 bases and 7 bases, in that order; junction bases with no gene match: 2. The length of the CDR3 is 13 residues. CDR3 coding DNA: TGTGCCAGCAGCTTAGGGACAGGGTTTGGCTACACCTTC. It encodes CASSLGTGFGYTF.